The 8 T cell receptor beta chains listed next were all sequenced from one sample in a study of neurological immune-mediated disorders (dated by TCRdb to about 2019). The time point label of this sample denotes: longitudinal time-point 2. Library prep was done by 5' RACE. The sample was run on an Illumina HiSeq 2500. TCRdb reran the public reads through fastp at Q25 and MiXCR, keeping productive beta chains. Every distinct CDR3 protein forms one entry, paired with its most common genes and DNA. In all, the sample holds 81,000 or so distinct CDR3 sequences, and over 10% of those were seen once. Of the sample, approximately 5% falls within the top ten clones. What was sequenced was PBMCs. These receptors were obtained from a female donor with HTLV-1-associated myelopathy (HAM/TSP).

This clonotype was seen a handful of times. This chain links TRBV5-6 with TRBJ2-3; D possibly corresponds to TRBD1 (6 bases). This CDR3 is built from 13 residues. Trimming shortened V by 4 bases and J by 10 bases, and 16 bases separated the two germline ends. From germline, CDR1 is SGHDT and CDR2 YYEEEE. DNA of the CDR3: TGTGCCAGCAGCGGAGACGGGACACCTCCGCAGTATTTT. This gives the protein CASSGDGTPPQYF.

In its sample, this clonotype was seen many times. The CDR3 loop reads CASSRTAGTRYTF. The CDR3 nucleotides read TGTGCCAGCAGTAGAACGGCGGGGACTCGCTACACCTTC. The rearrangement links TRBV9 to TRBJ1-2, with a possible D match to TRBD1 (5 bases). The CDR3 runs to 13 residues. The V gene's germline CDR1 is SGDLS and CDR2 YYNGEE. Trimming took off 5 bases at V and 9 bases at J, with 17 bases between the two ends.

Many counts were recorded for this clonotype. The chain combines TRBV7-2 with TRBJ2-7; D may be TRBD1 (6 bases). The CDR3 sequence is 18 residues long. Germline values: CDR1 SGHTA, CDR2 FQGNSA. Trimming removed 5 bases from V and 4 bases from J, with 27 bases in between. The CDR3 region is CASSQGAALATGPYEQYF. For the CDR3, the DNA is TGTGCCAGCAGCCAAGGCGCCGCCCTAGCCACAGGGCCTTACGAGCAGTACTTC.

This clonotype was detected many times. This chain uses TRBV7-9 with TRBJ2-6, with TRBD2 identical over 8 bases. V trimming: 3 bases; J trimming: 4 bases; junction bases outside the gene matches: 14. CDR3 size: 19 residues. Germline V gene data show CDR1 as SEHNR and CDR2 as FQNEAQ (reference sequence). In nucleotides, the CDR3 is TGTGCCAGCAGCTTTACGGGGGGGGAAAAATCCTCCGGGGCCAACGTCCTGACTTTC. This gives the protein CASSFTGGEKSSGANVLTF.

This clonotype has a count of ten or more. CDR3 nucleotide sequence: TGTGCCAGCACCCCGACAGGCCCTAATGAAAAACTGTTTTTT. Translation: CASTPTGPNEKLFF. The chain joins TRBV12-3 or TRBV12-4 to TRBJ1-4; maybe TRBD1 (6 bases). The V gene lost 7 bases and the J gene lost 3 bases, with 12 bases spanning the gap. CDR3 length: 14 residues.

This clonotype was found many times. The chain employs TRBV5-1 and TRBJ2-5, with TRBD2 matching 9 bases. CDR1 is SGHRS and CDR2 is YFSETQ in the germline V gene. The V segment lost 0 bases and the J segment 4 bases; nucleotides outside the gene matches: 10. The CDR3 length is 17 residues. DNA of the CDR3: TGCGCCAGCAGCTTGGCCGTTGGCGGGGGGGCCTTAGAGACCCAGTACTTC. It yields the protein CASSLAVGGGALETQYF. Combining the CDR3 with reference TRBV5-1 and TRBJ2-5 gives the whole variable domain KAGVTQTPRYLIKTRGQQVTLSCSPISGHRSVSWYQQTPGQGLQFLFEYFSETQRNKGNFPGRFSGRQFSNSRSEMNVSTLELGDSALYLCASSLAVGGGALETQYFGPGTRLLVL.

The table lists this clonotype with many counts. This chain uses TRBV9 with TRBJ2-7; TRBD2 might be the D (6 bases). The CDR3 consists of 13 residues. Germline V CDR1 and CDR2: SGDLS, YYNGEE. The V end lost 7 bases, the J end lost 7 bases, and 18 bases lay between the germline ends. CDR3 in DNA: TGTGCCAGCGGCACAGGAGGGGAGGAGGAGCAGTACTTC. It encodes CASGTGGEEEQYF.

This clonotype was observed at least ten times. The rearrangement links TRBV29-1 to TRBJ2-7; D is perhaps TRBD1 or TRBD2 (6 bases each). V dropped 2 bases and J dropped 4 bases, with 15 bases sitting between them. CDR1 SQVTM and CDR2 ANQGSEA come from the germline V gene. The CDR3 has 14 amino acids. The CDR3 coding sequence is TGCAGCGTTGAATTGTCCGGGGGCTGGTACGAGCAGTACTTC. It codes for CSVELSGGWYEQYF.